The 15 T cell receptor beta chains below all came from one sample that was sequenced in a study of response to subunit inactivated influenza vaccine. TCRdb recomputed calls from the RT-PCR reads with MiXCR, one row per CDR3 protein. The repertoire holds 180,000 or so distinct CDR3 sequences, with about 12% as singletons. These data are also associated with another study on T cells expressing NK-cell markers. That source reports: TCR beta cDNA was generated via 5'RACE template switching incorporating UMIs.

Material: CD8+ T cells sorted from PBMCs, obtained approximately 12 days after vaccination. The receptors stem from a man aged 50 to 59 who received an inactivated influenza vaccine.

The rearrangement links TRBV7-2 to TRBJ2-7; D remains unclear. The length of the CDR3 is 14 residues. V was trimmed by 2 bases and J by 0 bases, leaving 8 bases between them. Germline V lookup: CDR1 SGHTA, CDR2 FQGNSA. CDR3 nucleotide sequence: TGTGCCAGCAGCTTATGGGTTAGCTCCTACGAGCAGTACTTC. Protein: CASSLWVSSYEQYF.

This clonotype has a count of ten or more. The chain uses TRBV9 and TRBJ1-1; 7 nucleotides agree with TRBD1. The CDR3 has 14 residues. Losses at the gene ends were 3 bases for V and 3 bases for J; bases not matched to a gene: 5. CDR1 is SGDLS and CDR2 is YYNGEE in the germline V gene. CDR3 in DNA: TGTGCCAGCAGCGCCGGGGACAGACACACTGAAGCTTTCTTT. It yields the protein CASSAGDRHTEAFF.

This clonotype occurred many times. V is TRBV29-1 and J is TRBJ2-1; possibly TRBD2 for D (6 bases). CDR1 is SQVTM and CDR2 is ANQGSEA in the germline V gene. CDR3 size: 14 residues. Trimming pared 7 bases from V and 4 bases from J, leaving 17 bases between. CDR3 amino acids: CSAVGWRGYNEQFF. DNA for the CDR3: TGCAGCGCGGTCGGATGGCGGGGTTACAATGAGCAGTTCTTC.

The chain is built from TRBV6-6 and TRBJ2-7; no firm D call. Trimming pared 2 bases from V and 6 bases from J, leaving 11 bases between. The CDR3 runs 13 residues. Germline V lookup: CDR1 MNHNY, CDR2 SVGAGI (reference sequence). CDR3 loop: CASSYNQLSEQYF. As DNA, the CDR3 is TGTGCCAGCAGTTACAACCAGCTTTCCGAGCAGTACTTC.

The chain recombines TRBV19 with TRBJ2-1, with 10 bases fitting TRBD2. V dropped 6 bases and J dropped 5; count of bases not matched to a gene: 7. The CDR3 loop spans 15 amino acids. The germline V gene encodes CDR1 LNHDA and CDR2 SQIVND (reference sequence). CDR3 sequence reads: CASSLIAGGNNEQFF. The DNA for the CDR3 is TGTGCCAGTAGCCTCATAGCGGGAGGTAACAATGAGCAGTTCTTC.

This clonotype occurred once. The chain is built from TRBV4-3 and TRBJ2-3, with D maybe TRBD1 (5 bases). Trimming left V 0 bases short and J 2 bases short, with 12 bases between. Germline CDR1 reads LGHNA; CDR2 reads YSLEER. The CDR3 covers 16 residues. CDR3 sequence (DNA): TGCGCCAGCAGCCAAGAGACAGTTAGGCCCACAGATACGCAGTATTTT. Translating it yields CASSQETVRPTDTQYF.

This clonotype was detected only a few times. The V call is TRBV9, the J call TRBJ2-2; TRBD1 might be the D (6 bases). This CDR3 is 15 amino acids long. Germline CDR1 reads SGDLS; CDR2 reads YYNGEE. With 4 bases removed from V and 5 bases from J, the gap between germline ends came to 15 bases. The CDR3: CASSTDSVRTGELFF. CDR3 sequence (DNA): TGTGCCAGCAGCACGGACAGTGTACGGACCGGGGAGCTGTTTTTT. Looking up the rest from reference TRBV9 and TRBJ2-2 gives the full variable domain: DSGVTQTPKHLITATGQRVTLRCSPRSGDLSVYWYQQSLDQGLQFLIQYYNGEERAKGNILERFSAQQFPDLHSELNLSSLELGDSALYFCASSTDSVRTGELFFGEGSRLTVL.

V and J are TRBV7-8 and TRBJ2-1; D could derive from TRBD1 or TRBD2 (5 bases each). Germline CDR1 and CDR2: SGHVS and FQNEAQ. The CDR3 consists of 15 residues. Trimming took off 4 bases at V and 2 bases at J, with 12 bases between the two ends. CDR3 residues: CASSSPGRTYNEQFF. CDR3 in DNA: TGTGCCAGCAGCTCACCGGGACGCACCTACAATGAGCAGTTCTTC.

This clonotype was observed many times. The gene calls are TRBV28 and TRBJ1-1; tentatively, D is TRBD1 (6 bases). CDR3 length: 13 amino acids. CDR1 and CDR2 (germline): MDHEN, SYDVKM. The V gene lost 11 bases and the J gene lost 1 base, with 14 bases spanning the gap. Written as DNA, the CDR3 is TGTGCCGGGACACAGGGACCGAACACTGAAGCTTTCTTT. Translation gives CAGTQGPNTEAFF.

This clonotype was picked up a small number of times. This chain's CDR3 is CASSPGTTRTDTQYF. For the CDR3, the DNA is TGTGCCAGCAGCCCTGGGACTACGAGGACAGATACGCAGTATTTT. This chain uses TRBV7-9 with TRBJ2-3; 7 positions match TRBD2. Germline values: CDR1 SEHNR, CDR2 FQNEAQ (reference sequence). J lost 3 bases, V lost 5 bases, and 8 bases had no gene match. The CDR3 is 15 residues long. Full variable domain (outside the CDR3, taken from reference TRBV7-9 and TRBJ2-3): DTGVSQNPRHKITKRGQNVTFRCDPISEHNRLYWYRQTLGQGPEFLTYFQNEAQLEKSRLLSDRFSAERPKGSFSTLEIQRTEQGDSAMYLCASSPGTTRTDTQYFGPGTRLTVL.

The rearrangement links TRBV6-2 or TRBV6-3 to TRBJ2-1; 9 bases agree with TRBD2. The V segment lost 2 bases and the J segment 0 bases; nucleotides outside the gene matches: 11. Germline-derived CDR1 and CDR2 are MNHEY and SVGEGT. This CDR3 contains 19 residues. The DNA of the CDR3 is TGTGCCAGCAGTTACCTGACTAGCGGCACGAGGTACTCCTACAATGAGCAGTTCTTC. Residues: CASSYLTSGTRYSYNEQFF.

This clonotype was counted between two and nine times. The CDR3 DNA follows: TGTGCTAGTGGTTTAATCCGGGACAGAGAAGAGACCCAGTACTTC. Amino acids: CASGLIRDREETQYF. This rearrangement joins TRBV12-5 to TRBJ2-5; TRBD1 matches at 7 bases. With V trimmed by 3 bases and J by 3 bases, 7 bases remained unmatched. In germline, CDR1 is LGHNT, CDR2 FRNRAP. CDR3 size: 15 residues.

The table lists this clonotype with many counts. The chain has TRBV15 and TRBJ2-5; TRBD1 might be the D (6 bases). V shed 4 bases and J shed 1 base, with 13 bases lying between them. The CDR3 is 15 residues long. The germline V gene has CDR1 LNHNV and CDR2 YYDKDF (reference sequence). The CDR3 DNA reads TGTGCCACCAGCATCCGACGGGACATCCAAGAGACCCAGTACTTC. Amino acid sequence: CATSIRRDIQETQYF.

This clonotype was seen many times. J is TRBJ2-1 and V is TRBV11-3; TRBD2 might be the D (5 bases). This CDR3 has 14 residues. Looked up from germline, CDR1 is SGHNT and CDR2 is YENEEA. V dropped 5 bases and J dropped 4 bases, with 12 bases sitting between them. CDR3 loop: CASSASAGYNEQFF. DNA for the CDR3: TGTGCCAGCAGCGCAAGCGCGGGTTACAATGAGCAGTTCTTC.

This clonotype turned up a few times. CDR3 sequence (DNA): TGTGCCAGCTCACCGGGGGCGCACCAAGAGACCCAGTACTTC. Its translation is CASSPGAHQETQYF. The chain carries TRBV18 and TRBJ2-5, with D possibly being TRBD1 (6 bases). The germline V gene has CDR1 KGHSH and CDR2 LQKENI. The CDR3 has 14 residues. V was cut by 3 bases and J by 0 bases, with 8 bases left in between.